A single sample is the source of the 29 T cell receptor beta chains below, sequenced in a study of HIV-infected patients and healthy controls. About 550 ng RNA was reverse transcribed with alpha and beta constant-region primers. Using multiplexing indices, alpha and beta chain libraries were generated apart by chain-specific third strand synthesis. One entry per CDR3 protein, called by TCRdb with MiXCR from the 5' RACE reads. Of about 9,300 distinct CDR3 sequences listed, roughly 6.1% are singletons. Whole blood was used without fractionation, so all unsorted peripheral T cells were included. Sequenced sample: blood. The receptors shown here come from an adult in good health.

This clonotype has a count of ten or more. V usage is TRBV24-1 and J usage is TRBJ2-3, with a possible D match to TRBD1 (5 bases). CDR1 KGHDR and CDR2 SFDVKD come from the germline V gene. The CDR3 contains 13 residues. The V gene lost 9 bases and the J gene lost 0 bases, with 9 bases spanning the gap. The DNA for the CDR3 is TGTGCCACCCAGTGGGGCAGCACAGATACGCAGTATTTT. It translates to CATQWGSTDTQYF.

This clonotype is termed medium-sized. This chain joins TRBV7-2 and TRBJ2-1; possibly TRBD2 for D (6 bases). Trimming removed 0 bases from V and 0 bases from J, with 15 bases in between. The CDR3 has 18 amino acids. CDR1 and CDR2 from the germline V gene are SGHTA and FQGNSA. CDR3 region: CASSLAPWTGSSYNEQFF. DNA of the CDR3: TGTGCCAGCAGCTTAGCACCATGGACCGGGAGCTCCTACAATGAGCAGTTCTTC.

The V gene is TRBV12-3 or TRBV12-4, the J gene TRBJ1-3, with TRBD1 identical over 7 bases. Trimming cost V 8 bases and J 4 bases; bases outside gene matches: 11. The CDR3 consists of 15 residues. CDR3 coding DNA: TGTGCCAGCTTCCTGACCGGGACAGTAGGAAACACCATATATTTT. It encodes CASFLTGTVGNTIYF.

The chain joins TRBV30 to TRBJ1-4; D gene ambiguous. Germline V gene data show CDR1 as GTSNPN and CDR2 as SVGIG (reference sequence). The CDR3 loop spans 12 amino acids. The V end was cut by 0 bases, the J end by 8 bases, with 7 bases between. The CDR3 sequence: CAWSVRGEKLFF. CDR3 nucleotides: TGTGCCTGGAGTGTACGTGGGGAAAAACTGTTTTTT.

This clonotype was observed many times. The chain has TRBV6-6 and TRBJ2-3; TRBD2 is a possible D gene (6 bases). Germline values: CDR1 MNHNY, CDR2 SVGAGI (reference sequence). The V end was cut by 4 bases, the J end by 5 bases, with 16 bases between. The CDR3 length is 15 residues. CDR3 region: CASSSSRGAGDTQYF. CDR3 nucleotide sequence: TGTGCCAGCAGTTCGTCGCGGGGAGCAGGAGATACGCAGTATTTT.

This clonotype is deemed medium-sized. The V call is TRBV7-9, the J call TRBJ1-4; D remains ambiguous. V dropped 3 bases and J dropped 8 bases, with 4 bases sitting between them. Germline V CDR1 and CDR2: SEHNR, FQNEAQ (reference sequence). This CDR3 spans 11 amino acids. The CDR3 sequence: CASSFNEKLFF. CDR3 DNA sequence: TGTGCCAGCAGCTTTAACGAAAAACTGTTTTTT.

This clonotype counts as medium-sized. The rearrangement uses TRBV6-6 and TRBJ1-3; D unclear. Germline CDR1 MNHNY, CDR2 SVGAGI (reference sequence). The CDR3 sequence is 13 residues long. Trimming shortened V by 4 bases and J by 0 bases, and 4 bases separated the two germline ends. CDR3 loop: CASSWHSGNTIYF. CDR3 coding DNA: TGTGCCAGCAGTTGGCACTCTGGAAACACCATATATTTT.

This clonotype showed up many times. The chain couples TRBV19 to TRBJ1-1; 7 bases line up with TRBD1. Germline V gene sequence: CDR1 LNHDA, CDR2 SQIVND (reference sequence). V shed 7 bases and J 11 bases; nucleotides not matched to a gene: 25. The CDR3 covers 17 residues. In DNA form, the CDR3 reads TGTGCCAGTATGAGAGGGACAGATCCGCCCGTAGGTCGTGGGGCTTTCTTT. It encodes CASMRGTDPPVGRGAFF.

This clonotype is judged medium-sized. The chain carries TRBV20-1 and TRBJ1-2; D is unresolved. Germline CDR1 reads DFQATT; CDR2 reads SNEGSKA (reference sequence). This CDR3 spans 12 amino acids. Trimming took off 3 bases at V and 8 bases at J, with 13 bases between the two ends. In DNA form, the CDR3 reads TGCAGTGCTAGGGGGTGGACCCAAGGCTACACCTTC. As protein: CSARGWTQGYTF.

By frequency in the sample, this clonotype is medium-sized. The rearrangement links TRBV6-6 to TRBJ2-4; no clear D. V gave up 2 bases and J gave up 9 bases, with 14 bases separating them. The CDR3 is 14 amino acids. CDR1 MNHNY and CDR2 SVGAGI come from the germline V gene (reference sequence). The CDR3 nucleotides read TGTGCCAGCAGTTACGACTCCCCCTACGGCATTCAGTACTTC. Protein: CASSYDSPYGIQYF.

This chain uses TRBV12-3 or TRBV12-4 with TRBJ1-5; D remains ambiguous. The CDR3 totals 15 residues. The V and J ends lost 1 base and 5 bases respectively, with 12 bases between them. The CDR3 region has the DNA TGTGCCAGCAGTTTAGGGTTCTCGGATTATCAGCCCCAGCATTTT. It encodes CASSLGFSDYQPQHF.

Judged by abundance, this clonotype is medium-sized. The rearrangement links TRBV7-9 to TRBJ1-1; perhaps TRBD1 as D (6 bases). The CDR3 consists of 15 residues. Germline lookup yields CDR1 SEHNR and CDR2 FQNEAQ (reference sequence). V was trimmed by 5 bases and J by 1 base, leaving 14 bases between them. DNA for the CDR3: TGTGCCAGCAGCCAAGGGGGGGTAACGAACACTGAAGCTTTCTTT. It yields the protein CASSQGGVTNTEAFF.

This clonotype is deemed medium-sized. This chain links TRBV7-2 with TRBJ2-3, with 14 nucleotides matching TRBD2. The CDR3 contains 19 residues. V was clipped by 5 bases and J by 0 bases; unmatched bases: 10. Germline CDR1 reads SGHTA; CDR2 reads FQGNSA. The CDR3 loop is CASSKGLAGDRPSTDTQYF. In DNA form, the CDR3 reads TGTGCCAGCAGCAAGGGACTAGCGGGAGATAGGCCTAGCACAGATACGCAGTATTTT.

The table lists this clonotype with a few counts. The rearrangement joins TRBV5-4 to TRBJ1-6; the D is unclear. The CDR3 spans 14 residues. Between the trimmed V and J ends, which lost 1 base and 7 bases, there was a span of 9 bases. Germline V gene lookup returns CDR1 SGHNT and CDR2 YYREEE (reference sequence). The CDR3 protein is CASSLRAPNSPLHF. The CDR3 nucleotides are TGTGCCAGCAGCTTGAGGGCGCCGAATTCACCCCTCCACTTT.

This clonotype was seen at least ten times. The chain carries TRBV12-3 or TRBV12-4 and TRBJ2-1, with D unresolved. This CDR3 is 16 amino acids long. Trimming pared 5 bases from V and 0 bases from J, leaving 14 bases between. The CDR3 loop reads CASSTGPATSYNEQFF. For the CDR3, the DNA is TGTGCCAGCAGTACTGGGCCCGCAACCTCCTACAATGAGCAGTTCTTC.

The V call is TRBV29-1, the J call TRBJ2-1; D remains unclear. The CDR3 extends over 14 amino acids. CDR1 SQVTM and CDR2 ANQGSEA come from the germline V gene. Trimming removed 0 bases from V and 1 base from J, with 7 bases in between. CDR3 residues: CSVEDQSSYNEQFF. The CDR3 bases are TGCAGCGTTGAAGATCAGAGTTCCTACAATGAGCAGTTCTTC.

This clonotype is labeled medium-sized. The chain's CDR3 is CASSLQFSNNSPLHF. The DNA of the CDR3 is TGCGCCAGCAGCTTACAATTCTCAAATAATTCACCCCTCCACTTT. The chain combines TRBV5-1 with TRBJ1-6; no clear D. CDR3 length: 15 residues. Germline loops: CDR1 SGHRS, CDR2 YFSETQ. V shed 2 bases and J shed 5 bases, with 11 bases lying between them.

This clonotype has ten or more counts. The chain uses TRBV6-2 or TRBV6-3 and TRBJ2-2; D is undetermined. The length of the CDR3 is 13 residues. Germline values: CDR1 MNHEY, CDR2 SVGEGT. With 10 bases removed from V and 6 bases from J, the gap between germline ends came to 15 bases. The CDR3 nucleotides are TGTGCCACCTCGCCAAACAGAGCCGGGGAGCTGTTTTTT. Protein: CATSPNRAGELFF.

This clonotype is medium-sized within its sample. The gene calls are TRBV7-2 and TRBJ1-1, with no clear D. CDR3 size: 15 residues. CDR1 SGHTA and CDR2 FQGNSA come from the germline V gene. V dropped 1 base and J dropped 3 bases, with 12 bases sitting between them. Written as DNA, the CDR3 is TGTGCCAGCAGCTTAGAGCCAGGCTCGGACACTGAAGCTTTCTTT. Translated, it gives CASSLEPGSDTEAFF. Combining the CDR3 with reference TRBV7-2 and TRBJ1-1 gives the whole variable domain GAGVSQSPSNKVTEKGKDVELRCDPISGHTALYWYRQSLGQGLEFLIYFQGNSAPDKSGLPSDRFSAERTGGSVSTLTIQRTQQEDSAVYLCASSLEPGSDTEAFFGQGTRLTVV.

The rearrangement uses TRBV7-9 and TRBJ1-1; TRBD1 matches 9 bases. The germline gives CDR1 SEHNR, CDR2 FQNEAQ (reference sequence). The junction had 5 bases not matched to a gene; V was cut back by 3 bases and J by 3 bases. This CDR3 spans 15 amino acids. CDR3 in amino acids: CASSFATGGDTEAFF. CDR3 nucleotide sequence: TGTGCCAGCAGCTTCGCGACAGGGGGTGACACTGAAGCTTTCTTT.

This clonotype showed up many times. The CDR3 spells CAISESTGTGPQETQYF. The CDR3, as DNA: TGTGCCATCAGTGAGTCGACGGGGACAGGGCCCCAAGAGACCCAGTACTTC. The chain couples TRBV10-3 to TRBJ2-5; TRBD1 matches 9 bases. Germline CDR1 and CDR2: ENHRY and SYGVKD. Trimming took 0 bases from V and 1 from J; bases not matched to a gene: 6. The CDR3 is made up of 17 amino acids.

This clonotype was observed a handful of times. The chain employs TRBV14 and TRBJ1-3; tentative D call: TRBD1 (5 bases). The CDR3 sequence is 15 residues long. CDR1 is SGHDN and CDR2 is FVKESK in the germline V gene. The ends were cut back, 3 bases at V and 0 bases at J, with 9 bases in the middle. The CDR3 region has the DNA TGTGCCAGCAGCCAGCAGGGTGTCTCTGGAAACACCATATATTTT. Its protein is CASSQQGVSGNTIYF.

This clonotype is classed as medium-sized (0.01 to 0.1%). This chain links TRBV3-1 with TRBJ2-5; either TRBD1 or TRBD2 may fit D (5 bases each). This CDR3 is built from 16 residues. The V gene lost 3 bases and the J gene lost 2 bases, with 16 bases spanning the gap. Germline loops: CDR1 LGHDT, CDR2 YNNKEL (reference sequence). CDR3 sequence reads: CASSQLRDQQQETQYF. CDR3 nucleotides: TGTGCCAGCAGCCAGTTACGGGACCAGCAACAAGAGACCCAGTACTTC.

This clonotype rates as medium-sized. CDR3 in DNA: TGCAGTGCCAGAAAGACAGCTGGGTACACTGAAGCTTTCTTT. Its translation is CSARKTAGYTEAFF. The J gene is TRBJ1-1, the V gene TRBV20-1; D may be TRBD1 (5 bases). This CDR3 has 14 amino acids. Trimming shortened V by 6 bases and J by 3 bases, and 17 bases separated the two germline ends. From germline, CDR1 is DFQATT and CDR2 SNEGSKA (reference sequence).

The rearrangement links TRBV28 to TRBJ1-4; a possible D gene is TRBD1 (6 bases). The CDR3 totals 15 residues. Germline assignment: CDR1 MDHEN and CDR2 SYDVKM. V was cut by 3 bases and J by 8 bases, with 16 bases left in between. The CDR3 protein is CASSLPGARREKLFF. The CDR3 DNA reads as TGTGCCAGCAGTTTGCCGGGGGCCCGTCGGGAAAAACTGTTTTTT.

The chain couples TRBV28 to TRBJ1-1; D gene uncertain. This CDR3 is 13 amino acids long. V was shortened by 4 bases and J by 0 bases, with 6 bases between the two germline ends. The germline V gene encodes CDR1 MDHEN and CDR2 SYDVKM. The CDR3 spells CASSSVMNTEAFF. CDR3 nucleotides: TGTGCCAGCAGTTCAGTGATGAACACTGAAGCTTTCTTT.

This clonotype was seen repeatedly, ten times or more. This chain uses TRBV30 with TRBJ2-7, with 9 bases lining up with TRBD1. V dropped 4 bases and J dropped 2; count of bases not matched to a gene: 6. The CDR3 is 14 amino acids. CDR1 and CDR2 (germline): GTSNPN, SVGIG (reference sequence). The CDR3 region has the DNA TGTGCCTGGAAACCCGGGACAGGGACCTACGAGCAGTACTTC. Its translation is CAWKPGTGTYEQYF.

The chain is built from TRBV13 and TRBJ2-7; the match to TRBD1 covers 7 bases. The CDR3 extends over 16 amino acids. Losses at the gene ends were 0 bases for V and 2 bases for J; bases not matched to a gene: 7. In germline, CDR1 is PRHDT, CDR2 FYEKMQ (reference sequence). CDR3 residues: CASSLGPGQLTYEQYF. CDR3 nucleotide sequence: TGTGCCAGCAGCTTAGGCCCGGGACAGCTAACCTACGAGCAGTACTTC. Combining the CDR3 with reference TRBV13 and TRBJ2-7 gives the whole variable domain AAGVIQSPRHLIKEKRETATLKCYPIPRHDTVYWYQQGPGQDPQFLISFYEKMQSDKGSIPDRFSAQQFSDYHSELNMSSLELGDSALYFCASSLGPGQLTYEQYFGPGTRLTVT.

This clonotype turned up a few times. This sequence joins TRBV5-1 and TRBJ1-3; D gene ambiguous. This CDR3 is built from 13 residues. V lost 0 bases and J 9 bases, leaving 10 bases between the germline ends. Germline assignment: CDR1 SGHRS and CDR2 YFSETQ. The DNA for the CDR3 is TGCGCCAGCAGCTTGGAACAGAAAGGCACCATATATTTT. Its protein product is CASSLEQKGTIYF.